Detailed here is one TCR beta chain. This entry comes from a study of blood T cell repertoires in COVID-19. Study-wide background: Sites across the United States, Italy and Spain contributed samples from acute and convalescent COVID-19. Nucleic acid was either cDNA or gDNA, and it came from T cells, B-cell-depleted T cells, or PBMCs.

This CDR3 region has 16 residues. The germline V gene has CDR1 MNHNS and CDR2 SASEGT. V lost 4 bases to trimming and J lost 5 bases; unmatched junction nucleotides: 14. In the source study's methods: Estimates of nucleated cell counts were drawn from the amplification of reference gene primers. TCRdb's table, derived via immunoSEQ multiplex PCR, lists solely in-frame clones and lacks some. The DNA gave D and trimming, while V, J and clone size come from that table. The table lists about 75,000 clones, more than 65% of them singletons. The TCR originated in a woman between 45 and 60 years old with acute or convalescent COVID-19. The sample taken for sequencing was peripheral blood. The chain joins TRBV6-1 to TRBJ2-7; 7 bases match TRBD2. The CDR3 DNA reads TGTGCCAGCAGTGGGCTAGCGGAGAAGGGCCACGACGAGCAGTACTTC. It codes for CASSGLAEKGHDEQYF.